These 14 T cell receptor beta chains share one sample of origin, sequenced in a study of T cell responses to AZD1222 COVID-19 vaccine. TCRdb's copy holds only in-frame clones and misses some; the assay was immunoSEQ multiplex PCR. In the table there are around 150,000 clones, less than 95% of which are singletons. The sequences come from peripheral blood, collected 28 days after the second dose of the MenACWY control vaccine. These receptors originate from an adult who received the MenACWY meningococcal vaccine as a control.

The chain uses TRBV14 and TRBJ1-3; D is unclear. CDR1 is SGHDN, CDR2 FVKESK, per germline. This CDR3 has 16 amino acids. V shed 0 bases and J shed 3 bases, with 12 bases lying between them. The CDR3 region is CASSQDPGYGGNTIYF. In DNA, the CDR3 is TGTGCCAGCAGCCAAGATCCGGGGTACGGTGGAAACACCATATATTTT.

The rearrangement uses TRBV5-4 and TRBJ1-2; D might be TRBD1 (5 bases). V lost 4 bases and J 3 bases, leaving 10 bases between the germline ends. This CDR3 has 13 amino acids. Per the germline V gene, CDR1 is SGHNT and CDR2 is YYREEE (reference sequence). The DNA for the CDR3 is TGTGCCAGCAGCCGGGGGACGGACTATGGCTACACCTTC. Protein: CASSRGTDYGYTF.

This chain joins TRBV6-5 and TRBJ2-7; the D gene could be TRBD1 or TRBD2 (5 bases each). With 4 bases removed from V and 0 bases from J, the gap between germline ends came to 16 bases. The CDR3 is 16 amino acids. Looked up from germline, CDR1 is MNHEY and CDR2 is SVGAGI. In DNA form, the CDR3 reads TGTGCCAGCAGTTCCATATCCGGGGCACGCTCCTACGAGCAGTACTTC. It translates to CASSSISGARSYEQYF.

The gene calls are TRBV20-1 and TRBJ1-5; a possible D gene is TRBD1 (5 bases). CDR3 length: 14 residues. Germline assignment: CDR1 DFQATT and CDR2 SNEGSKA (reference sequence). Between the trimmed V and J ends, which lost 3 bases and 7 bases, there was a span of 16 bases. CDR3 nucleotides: TGCAGTGCTAGTCTCCAGGGATCATTCCAGCCCCAGCATTTT. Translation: CSASLQGSFQPQHF.

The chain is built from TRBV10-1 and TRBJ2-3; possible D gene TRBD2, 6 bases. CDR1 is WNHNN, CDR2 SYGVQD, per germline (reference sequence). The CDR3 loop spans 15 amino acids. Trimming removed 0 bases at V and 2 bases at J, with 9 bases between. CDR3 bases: TGCGCCAGCAGTGAGTCTGGGCGGGACACAGATACGCAGTATTTT. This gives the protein CASSESGRDTDTQYF.

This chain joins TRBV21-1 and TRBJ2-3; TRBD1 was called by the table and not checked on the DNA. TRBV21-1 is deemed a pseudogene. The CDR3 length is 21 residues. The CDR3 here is CASSKFLTGDRAKPKTDTQYF. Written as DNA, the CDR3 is TGTGCCAGCAGCAAATTTCTTACAGGGGACAGGGCCAAACCAAAAACAGATACGCAGTATTTT.

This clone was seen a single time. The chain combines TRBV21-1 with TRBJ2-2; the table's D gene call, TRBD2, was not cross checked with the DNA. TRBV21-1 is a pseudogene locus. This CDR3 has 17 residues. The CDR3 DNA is TGTGCCAGCAGCAAAGCTCAGGGAGGAGCCCTCACCGGGGAGCTGTTTTTT. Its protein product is CASSKAQGGALTGELFF.

This chain's CDR3 is CASSLGLAADTQYF. CDR3 bases: TGCGCCAGCAGCCTTGGACTGGCAGCAGATACGCAGTATTTT. This chain uses TRBV5-1 with TRBJ2-3; D might be TRBD2 (5 bases). V was trimmed by 4 bases and J by 4 bases, leaving 13 bases between them. Per the germline V gene, CDR1 is SGHRS and CDR2 is YFSETQ. The CDR3 is 14 amino acids.

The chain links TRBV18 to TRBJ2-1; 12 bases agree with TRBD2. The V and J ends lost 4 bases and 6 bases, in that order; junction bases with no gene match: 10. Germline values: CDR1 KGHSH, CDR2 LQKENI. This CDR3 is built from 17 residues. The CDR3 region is CASSLSEGLAGPNEQFF. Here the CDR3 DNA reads TGTGCCAGCTCACTAAGCGAGGGACTAGCGGGCCCCAATGAGCAGTTCTTC.

The chain's CDR3 is CASRLSLAGGGYTF. The DNA of the CDR3 is TGTGCCAGCAGGCTCTCCCTGGCGGGGGGTGGCTACACCTTC. The chain uses TRBV3-1 (or the pseudogene TRBV3-2) and TRBJ1-2; a possible D gene is TRBD1 (5 bases). The CDR3 has 14 amino acids. CDR1 and CDR2 (germline): LGHDT, YNNKEL (reference sequence). V gave up 6 bases and J gave up 7 bases, with 18 bases separating them.

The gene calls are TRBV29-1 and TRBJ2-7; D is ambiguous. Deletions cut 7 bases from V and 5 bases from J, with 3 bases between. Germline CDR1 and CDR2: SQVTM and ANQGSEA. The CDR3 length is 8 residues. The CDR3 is CSGNEQYF. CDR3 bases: TGCAGCGGGAACGAGCAGTACTTC.

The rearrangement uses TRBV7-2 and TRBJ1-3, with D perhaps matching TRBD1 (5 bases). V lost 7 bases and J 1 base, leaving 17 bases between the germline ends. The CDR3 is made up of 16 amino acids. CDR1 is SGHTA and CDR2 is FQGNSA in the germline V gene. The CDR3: CASTLVGGRSGNTIYF. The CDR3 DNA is TGTGCCAGCACCCTTGTTGGGGGGAGATCTGGAAACACCATATATTTT.

For the CDR3, the DNA is TGCAGCGTTGGAGCGACCGATGAAAAACTGTTTTTT. Encoded protein: CSVGATDEKLFF. The V and J genes are TRBV29-1 and TRBJ1-4; D is unclear. There are 12 residues in the CDR3. The germline V gene has CDR1 SQVTM and CDR2 ANQGSEA. Between the trimmed V and J ends, which lost 4 bases and 6 bases, there was a span of 9 bases.

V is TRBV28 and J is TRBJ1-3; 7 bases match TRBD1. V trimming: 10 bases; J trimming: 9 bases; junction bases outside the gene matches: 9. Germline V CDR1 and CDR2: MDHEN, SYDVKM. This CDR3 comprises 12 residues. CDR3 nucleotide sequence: TGTGCCACCGGACAGGCTCAGTCCACCATATATTTT. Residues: CATGQAQSTIYF.